Each of the 18 T cell receptor beta chains below was sequenced from the same sample in a study of shared clonotypes between healthy human individuals. Using immunoSEQ multiplex PCR, the repertoire was profiled, and TCRdb retains in-frame clones only, with some absent. The top ten clones hold less than 0.15% of a sample with under 2,500,000 clones, around 95% of them seen once. Source material: naive CD4+ T cells sorted from blood. Subset denoted: CD45RA+ positively selected. Every receptor here comes from a man between 18 and 35 years old in good health.

This chain joins TRBV7-2 and TRBJ2-7; D remains unclear. Trimming took off 0 bases at V and 5 bases at J, with 8 bases between the two ends. The CDR3 length is 13 residues. Germline CDR1 and CDR2: SGHTA and FQGNSA. The DNA for the CDR3 is TGTGCCAGCAGCTTAGCTGGGATTCACGAGCAGTACTTC. Protein product: CASSLAGIHEQYF.

Regarding this clone: This sample also contains other DNA sequences that code for the same CDR3. The chain combines TRBV2 with TRBJ2-2, with D perhaps TRBD1 (5 bases). Germline V CDR1 and CDR2: SNHLY, FYNNEI. This CDR3 region has 12 residues. V lost 4 bases and J 7 bases, leaving 7 bases between the germline ends. The CDR3 spells CASSVGVGELFF. CDR3 DNA sequence: TGTGCCAGCAGTGTAGGGGTCGGGGAGCTGTTTTTT.

The chain has TRBV5-4 and TRBJ2-2; a weak D match, TRBD2 (6 bases). V dropped 3 bases and J dropped 5 bases, with 14 bases sitting between them. The CDR3 runs 15 residues. From germline, CDR1 is SGHNT and CDR2 YYREEE (reference sequence). The CDR3 nucleotides read TGTGCCAGCAGCTCGACTAGGGACTTGACCGGGGAGCTGTTTTTT. Residues: CASSSTRDLTGELFF.

This clone was counted a single time. The identical CDR3 is also encoded by other nucleotide sequences in the sample. V and J are TRBV5-4 and TRBJ2-7; TRBD1 matches 8 bases. CDR1 is SGHNT and CDR2 is YYREEE in the germline V gene (reference sequence). Trimming cost V 1 base and J 3 bases; bases outside gene matches: 0. This CDR3 spans 13 amino acids. This chain's CDR3 is CASSLTGGYEQYF. CDR3 nucleotides: TGTGCCAGCAGCTTGACAGGGGGCTACGAGCAGTACTTC.

The CDR3 region is CASSTGQGRYTF. CDR3 in DNA: TGTGCCAGCAGTACGGGACAGGGGAGGTACACCTTC. The chain joins TRBV6-6 to TRBJ1-2, with TRBD1 identical over 10 bases. Germline CDR1 reads MNHNY; CDR2 reads SVGAGI (reference sequence). The CDR3 extends over 12 amino acids. V gave up 5 bases and J gave up 11 bases; unmatched junction bases: 5.

CDR3: CAWSVRGRGKNIQYF. CDR3 in DNA: TGTGCCTGGAGTGTCAGAGGTAGAGGCAAAAACATTCAGTACTTC. The chain is built from TRBV30 and TRBJ2-4, with unresolved D. The CDR3 is 15 amino acids. V was clipped by 0 bases and J by 3 bases, with 12 bases between them. Germline V CDR1 and CDR2: GTSNPN, SVGIG (reference sequence).

The V call is TRBV9, the J call TRBJ2-1, with 8 bases that match TRBD2. CDR3 length equals 14 residues. With V trimmed by 0 bases and J by 6 bases, 2 bases remained unmatched. The V gene's germline CDR1 is SGDLS and CDR2 YYNGEE. Here the CDR3 reads CASSVAGGVNEQFF. CDR3 nucleotides: TGTGCCAGCAGCGTAGCGGGAGGGGTCAATGAGCAGTTCTTC.

V gene TRBV10-1 combines with J gene TRBJ2-1; 7 bases are shared with TRBD2. After removal of 0 bases from V and 0 bases from J, the junction contained 5 bases not matched to a gene. This CDR3 has 17 amino acids. Germline values: CDR1 WNHNN, CDR2 SYGVQD (reference sequence). CDR3 residues: CASSESGGGSSYNEQFF. In DNA, the CDR3 is TGCGCCAGCAGTGAGTCAGGAGGCGGGAGCTCCTACAATGAGCAGTTCTTC.

This clone was seen a single time. CDR3: CASGSQGGTEAFF. The CDR3 DNA reads as TGTGCCAGTGGGTCCCAGGGGGGCACTGAAGCTTTCTTT. The chain recombines TRBV19 with TRBJ1-1; 7 bases are shared with TRBD1. CDR1 is LNHDA and CDR2 is SQIVND in the germline V gene (reference sequence). V gave up 8 bases and J gave up 4 bases; unmatched junction bases: 7. The CDR3 has 13 amino acids. Based on the CDR3 plus reference TRBV19 and TRBJ1-1, the full variable domain is DGGITQSPKYLFRKEGQNVTLSCEQNLNHDAMYWYRQDPGQGLRLIYYSQIVNDFQKGDIAEGYSVSREKKESFPLTVTSAQKNPTAFYLCASGSQGGTEAFFGQGTRLTVV.

V gene TRBV10-2 combines with J gene TRBJ2-1, with 12 bases that match TRBD2. CDR3 size: 19 residues. The V and J ends lost 8 bases and 4 bases, in that order; junction bases with no gene match: 18. Germline values: CDR1 WSHSY, CDR2 SAAADI. CDR3 residues: CASQEVLLAGGPRYNEQFF. CDR3 sequence (DNA): TGCGCCAGCCAAGAGGTTCTGCTAGCGGGGGGGCCGCGGTACAATGAGCAGTTCTTC.

The chain recombines TRBV29-1 with TRBJ1-3, with D hard to call. V was pared by 1 base and J by 0 bases, with 13 bases between. The CDR3 runs 16 residues. Looked up from germline, CDR1 is SQVTM and CDR2 is ANQGSEA. DNA for the CDR3: TGCAGCGTTGAAGTCTCTGGGGAGGTCTCTGGAAACACCATATATTTT. It yields the protein CSVEVSGEVSGNTIYF.

The rearrangement uses TRBV7-9 and TRBJ1-1, with a tentative D call TRBD1 (5 bases). The CDR3 length is 14 residues. Per germline, CDR1 SEHNR and CDR2 FQNEAQ (reference sequence). Trimming removed 5 bases from V and 5 bases from J, with 15 bases in between. The CDR3 DNA reads TGTGCCAGCAGCCTCCAGGCAGGGATGACTGAAGCTTTCTTT. It is translated as CASSLQAGMTEAFF.

J is TRBJ1-2 and V is TRBV5-1, with D maybe TRBD1 (6 bases). This CDR3 has 15 residues. Germline CDR1 is SGHRS and CDR2 is YFSETQ. The V gene lost 2 bases and the J gene lost 3 bases, with 14 bases spanning the gap. CDR3: CASSLASGTHYGYTF. For the CDR3, the DNA is TGCGCCAGCAGCTTAGCTTCCGGGACACACTATGGCTACACCTTC.

V is TRBV11-2 and J is TRBJ1-4; D unclear. The germline gives CDR1 SGHAT, CDR2 FQNNGV. The V and J ends lost 7 bases and 10 bases respectively, with 19 bases between them. CDR3 length: 14 residues. The CDR3, as DNA: TGTGCCAGCACCCGGGAGGAGGGTTGGGGAAAACTGTTTTTT. Its protein is CASTREEGWGKLFF.

CDR3 amino acids: CASSWDTMAGEQYF. CDR3 sequence (DNA): TGTGCCAGCAGCTGGGACACCATGGCGGGCGAGCAGTACTTC. This chain connects TRBV7-9 to TRBJ2-7; tentatively, D is TRBD1 (6 bases). Germline V gene sequence: CDR1 SEHNR, CDR2 FQNEAQ (reference sequence). V was clipped by 4 bases and J by 6 bases, with 16 bases between them. This CDR3 is built from 14 residues.

The rearrangement joins TRBV5-4 to TRBJ1-1; no firm D call. V was trimmed by 4 bases and J by 1 base, leaving 5 bases between them. There are 12 residues in the CDR3. Germline-derived CDR1 and CDR2 are SGHNT and YYREEE (reference sequence). The CDR3 loop is CASSPPNTEAFF. The DNA of the CDR3 is TGTGCCAGCAGCCCTCCGAACACTGAAGCTTTCTTT.

Here the CDR3 reads CASSSDGNNEKLFF. As DNA, the CDR3 is TGTGCCAGCAGCTCGGACGGAAATAATGAAAAACTGTTTTTT. The genes are TRBV6-5 and TRBJ1-4, with D unresolved. CDR3 length: 14 amino acids. Germline-derived CDR1 and CDR2 are MNHEY and SVGAGI. The V end was cut by 6 bases, the J end by 4 bases, with 12 bases between.

This chain links TRBV5-8 with TRBJ2-1, with a tentative D call TRBD2 (6 bases). The CDR3 contains 13 residues. CDR1 is SGHTS and CDR2 is YDEGEE in the germline V gene. V lost 4 bases and J lost 5, with 10 bases in between. The CDR3, as DNA: TGTGCCAGCAGCCCGGACTATAACAATGAGCAGTTCTTC. It specifies CASSPDYNNEQFF.